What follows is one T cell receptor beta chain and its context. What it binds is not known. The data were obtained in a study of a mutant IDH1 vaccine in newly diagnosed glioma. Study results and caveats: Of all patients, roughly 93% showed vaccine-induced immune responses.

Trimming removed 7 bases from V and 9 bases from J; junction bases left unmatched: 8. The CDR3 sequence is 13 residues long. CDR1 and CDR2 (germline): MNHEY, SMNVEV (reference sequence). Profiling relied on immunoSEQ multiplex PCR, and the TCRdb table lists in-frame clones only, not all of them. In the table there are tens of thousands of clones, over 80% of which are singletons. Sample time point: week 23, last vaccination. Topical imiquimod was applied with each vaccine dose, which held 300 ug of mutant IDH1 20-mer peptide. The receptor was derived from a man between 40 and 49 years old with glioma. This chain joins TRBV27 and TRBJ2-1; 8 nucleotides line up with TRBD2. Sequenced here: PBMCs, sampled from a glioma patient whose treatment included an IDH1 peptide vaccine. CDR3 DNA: TGTGCCAGCACCCCGGGACTAGTGGGTGAGCAGTTCTTC. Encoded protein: CASTPGLVGEQFF.